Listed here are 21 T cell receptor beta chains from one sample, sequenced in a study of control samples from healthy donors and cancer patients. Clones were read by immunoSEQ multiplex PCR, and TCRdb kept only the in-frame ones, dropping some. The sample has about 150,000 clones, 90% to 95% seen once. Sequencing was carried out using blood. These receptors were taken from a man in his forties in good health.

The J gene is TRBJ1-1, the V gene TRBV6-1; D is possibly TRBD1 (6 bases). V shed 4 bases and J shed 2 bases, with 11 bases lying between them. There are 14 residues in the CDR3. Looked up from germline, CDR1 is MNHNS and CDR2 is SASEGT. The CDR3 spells CASSVAGVNTEAFF. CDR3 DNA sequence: TGTGCCAGCAGTGTAGCAGGGGTTAACACTGAAGCTTTCTTT.

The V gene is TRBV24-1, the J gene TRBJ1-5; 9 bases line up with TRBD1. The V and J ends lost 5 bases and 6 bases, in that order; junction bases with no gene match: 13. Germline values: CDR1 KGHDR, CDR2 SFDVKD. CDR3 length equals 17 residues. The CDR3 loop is CATSAARTGGQGQPQHF. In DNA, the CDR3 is TGTGCCACCAGTGCCGCACGAACAGGGGGCCAGGGTCAGCCCCAGCATTTT.

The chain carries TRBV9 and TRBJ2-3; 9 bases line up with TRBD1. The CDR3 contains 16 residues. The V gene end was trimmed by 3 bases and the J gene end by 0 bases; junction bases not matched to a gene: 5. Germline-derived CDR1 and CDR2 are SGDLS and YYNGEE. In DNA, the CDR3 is TGTGCCAGCAGCGAATACAGGGGGCTTAGCACAGATACGCAGTATTTT. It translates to CASSEYRGLSTDTQYF.

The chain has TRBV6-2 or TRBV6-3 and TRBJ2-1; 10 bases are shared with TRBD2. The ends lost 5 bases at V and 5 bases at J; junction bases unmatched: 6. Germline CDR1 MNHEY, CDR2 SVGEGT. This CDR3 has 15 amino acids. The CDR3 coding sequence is TGTGCCAGCAGTAGCCAGCGGGGGGGCAACAATGAGCAGTTCTTC. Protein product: CASSSQRGGNNEQFF.

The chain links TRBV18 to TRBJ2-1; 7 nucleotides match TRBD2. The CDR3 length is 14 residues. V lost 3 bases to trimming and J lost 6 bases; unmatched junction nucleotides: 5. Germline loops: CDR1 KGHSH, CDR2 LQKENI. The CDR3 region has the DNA TGTGCCAGCTCACCGGGAACTAGCGCCAATGAGCAGTTCTTC. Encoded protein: CASSPGTSANEQFF.

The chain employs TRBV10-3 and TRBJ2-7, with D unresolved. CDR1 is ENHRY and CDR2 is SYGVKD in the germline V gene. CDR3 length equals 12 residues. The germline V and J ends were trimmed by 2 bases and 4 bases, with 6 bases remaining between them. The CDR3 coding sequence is TGTGCCATCAGTGAGCAGTTATACGAGCAGTACTTC. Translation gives CAISEQLYEQYF.

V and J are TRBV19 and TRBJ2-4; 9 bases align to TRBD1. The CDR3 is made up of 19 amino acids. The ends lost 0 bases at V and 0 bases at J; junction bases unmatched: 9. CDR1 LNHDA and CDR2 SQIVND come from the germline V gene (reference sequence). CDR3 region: CASSIDHGTGLLAKNIQYF. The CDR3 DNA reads TGTGCCAGTAGTATAGATCACGGGACAGGGCTTCTAGCCAAAAACATTCAGTACTTC.

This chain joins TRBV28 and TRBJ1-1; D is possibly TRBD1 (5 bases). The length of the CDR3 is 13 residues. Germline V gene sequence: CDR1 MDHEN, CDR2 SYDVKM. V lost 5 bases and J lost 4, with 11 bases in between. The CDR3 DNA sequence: TGTGCCAGCAGTCCCCCCGGGGCCACTGAAGCTTTCTTT. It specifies CASSPPGATEAFF.

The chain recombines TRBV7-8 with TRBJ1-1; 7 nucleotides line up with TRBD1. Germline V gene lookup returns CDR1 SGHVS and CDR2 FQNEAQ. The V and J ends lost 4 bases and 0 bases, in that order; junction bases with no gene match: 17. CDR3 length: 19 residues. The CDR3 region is CASSSLPRGTTFLNTEAFF. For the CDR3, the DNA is TGTGCCAGCAGCTCACTACCCAGGGGGACCACCTTCTTGAACACTGAAGCTTTCTTT.

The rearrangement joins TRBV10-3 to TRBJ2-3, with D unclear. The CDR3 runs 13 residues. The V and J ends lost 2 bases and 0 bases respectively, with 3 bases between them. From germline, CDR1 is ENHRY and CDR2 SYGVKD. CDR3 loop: CAISEASTDTQYF. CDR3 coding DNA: TGTGCCATCAGTGAGGCTAGCACAGATACGCAGTATTTT.

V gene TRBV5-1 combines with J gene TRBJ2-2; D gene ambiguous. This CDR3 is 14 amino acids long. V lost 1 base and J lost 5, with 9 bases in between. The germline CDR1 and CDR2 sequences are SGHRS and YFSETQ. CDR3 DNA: TGCGCCAGCAGCTTGCTTTTGGCTACCGGGGAGCTGTTTTTT. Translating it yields CASSLLLATGELFF.

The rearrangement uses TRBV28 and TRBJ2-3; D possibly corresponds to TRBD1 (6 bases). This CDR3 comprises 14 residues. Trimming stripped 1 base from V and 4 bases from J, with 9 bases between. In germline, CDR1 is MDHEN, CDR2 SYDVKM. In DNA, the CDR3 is TGTGCCAGCAGTTTATTATCAGGGGCAGATACGCAGTATTTT. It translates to CASSLLSGADTQYF. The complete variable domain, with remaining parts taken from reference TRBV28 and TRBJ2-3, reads DVKVTQSSRYLVKRTGEKVFLECVQDMDHENMFWYRQDPGLGLRLIYFSYDVKMKEKGDIPEGYSVSREKKERFSLILESASTNQTSMYLCASSLLSGADTQYFGPGTRLTVL.

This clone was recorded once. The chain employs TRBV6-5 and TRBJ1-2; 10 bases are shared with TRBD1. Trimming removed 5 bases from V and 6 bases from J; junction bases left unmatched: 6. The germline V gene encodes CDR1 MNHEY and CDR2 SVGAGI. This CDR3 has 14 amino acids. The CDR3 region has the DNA TGTGCCAGCAGTAGGGACAGGGGAAGTGATGGCTACACCTTC. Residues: CASSRDRGSDGYTF.

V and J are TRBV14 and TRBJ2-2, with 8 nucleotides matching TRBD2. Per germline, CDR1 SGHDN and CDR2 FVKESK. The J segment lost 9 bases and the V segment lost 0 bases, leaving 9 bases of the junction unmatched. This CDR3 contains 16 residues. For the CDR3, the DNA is TGTGCCAGCAGCCAAGAGGGTCTAGCGGGCCACCGGGAGCTGTTTTTT. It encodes CASSQEGLAGHRELFF. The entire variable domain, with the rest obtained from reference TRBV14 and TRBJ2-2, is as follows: EAGVTQFPSHSVIEKGQTVTLRCDPISGHDNLYWYRRVMGKEIKFLLHFVKESKQDESGMPNNRFLAERTGGTYSTLKVQPAELEDSGVYFCASSQEGLAGHRELFFGEGSRLTVL.

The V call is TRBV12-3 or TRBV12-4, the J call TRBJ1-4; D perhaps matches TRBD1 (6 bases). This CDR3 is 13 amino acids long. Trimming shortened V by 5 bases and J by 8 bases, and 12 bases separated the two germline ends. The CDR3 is CASSEDRNEKLFF. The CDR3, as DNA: TGTGCCAGCAGTGAAGACAGGAACGAAAAACTGTTTTTT.

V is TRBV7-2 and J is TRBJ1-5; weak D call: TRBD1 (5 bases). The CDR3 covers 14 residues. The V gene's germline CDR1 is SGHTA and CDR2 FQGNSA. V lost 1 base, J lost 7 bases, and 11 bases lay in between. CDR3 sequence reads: CASSLEGRYQPQHF. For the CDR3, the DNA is TGTGCCAGCAGCTTAGAGGGGAGATACCAGCCCCAGCATTTT.

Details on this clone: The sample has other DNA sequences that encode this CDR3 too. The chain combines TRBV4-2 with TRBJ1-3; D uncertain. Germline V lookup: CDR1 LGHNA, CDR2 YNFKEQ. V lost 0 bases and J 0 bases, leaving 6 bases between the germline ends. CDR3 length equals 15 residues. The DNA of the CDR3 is TGTGCCAGCAGCCAAGATCCGGGCTCTGGAAACACCATATATTTT. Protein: CASSQDPGSGNTIYF.

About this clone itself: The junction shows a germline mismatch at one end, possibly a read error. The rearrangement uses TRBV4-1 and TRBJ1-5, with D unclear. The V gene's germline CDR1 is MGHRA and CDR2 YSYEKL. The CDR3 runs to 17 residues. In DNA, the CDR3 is TGCGCCAGCAGCCAAGTGCAGCAAAGATATAGCAATCAGCCCCGGCATTTT. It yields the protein CASSQVQQRYSNQPRHF.

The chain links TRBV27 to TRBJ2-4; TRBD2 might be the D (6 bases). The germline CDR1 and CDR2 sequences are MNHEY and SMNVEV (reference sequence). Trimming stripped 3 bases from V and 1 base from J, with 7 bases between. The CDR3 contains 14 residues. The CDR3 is CASSFRGAKNIQYF. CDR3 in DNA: TGTGCCAGCAGTTTCCGGGGGGCCAAAAACATTCAGTACTTC.

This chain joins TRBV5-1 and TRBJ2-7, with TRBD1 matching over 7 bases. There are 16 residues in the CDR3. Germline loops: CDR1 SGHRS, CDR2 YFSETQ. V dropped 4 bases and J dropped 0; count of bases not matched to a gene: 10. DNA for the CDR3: TGCGCCAGCAGCGCCGAGACAGGGATAAGCTCCTACGAGCAGTACTTC. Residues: CASSAETGISSYEQYF.

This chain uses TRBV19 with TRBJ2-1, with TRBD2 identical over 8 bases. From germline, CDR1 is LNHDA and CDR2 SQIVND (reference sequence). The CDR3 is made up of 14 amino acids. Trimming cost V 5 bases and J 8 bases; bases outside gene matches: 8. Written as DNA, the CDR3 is TGTGCCAGTAGTTTCCGGGGGGGCCGCTATGAGCAGTTCTTC. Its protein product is CASSFRGGRYEQFF.